This entry lists 16 T cell receptor beta chains sequenced from one sample in a study of post-analysis software for immune sequencing data. Study results and limitations: The study found TRBV5-6, TRBV5-1 and TRBV20-1 among roughly 5 TRBV segments more frequent in patients than controls.

Unique molecular identifiers tagged the TCR beta cDNA libraries. TCRdb reprocessed the PCR reads via MiXCR and lists one record per CDR3 protein. Seen here are some 450,000 distinct CDR3 sequences, roughly 45% observed once, and the top ten hold around 10%. Which antigens these TCRs recognize remains unknown. The sample was blood. The origin of the receptors is a girl between 10 and 17 years old with multiple sclerosis.

This clonotype was observed a few times. The chain combines TRBV9 with TRBJ2-7, with 12 bases identical to TRBD2. Germline-derived CDR1 and CDR2 are SGDLS and YYNGEE. The junction had 6 bases not matched to a gene; V was cut back by 3 bases and J by 2 bases. This CDR3 has 16 residues. DNA of the CDR3: TGTGCCAGCAGCGGACTTGGGACTAGCGGGCCCTACGAGCAGTACTTC. It codes for CASSGLGTSGPYEQYF.

For this clonotype: The junction shows a germline mismatch at one end, possibly a read error. The genes are TRBV12-3 or TRBV12-4 and TRBJ1-5; D not certain. CDR3 size: 16 residues. The CDR3 region is CAGSRAADYSNQPQHF. In DNA form, the CDR3 reads TGTGCCGGCAGTAGAGCGGCAGATTATAGCAATCAGCCCCAGCATTTT.

The rearrangement joins TRBV12-5 to TRBJ1-4; D unclear. CDR1 is LGHNT and CDR2 is FRNRAP in the germline V gene. The CDR3 consists of 15 residues. V shed 5 bases and J shed 2 bases, with 12 bases lying between them. The CDR3 spells CASGLQTATNEKLFF. In nucleotides, the CDR3 is TGTGCTAGTGGTCTCCAGACGGCTACTAATGAAAAACTGTTTTTT. Full variable domain (outside the CDR3, taken from reference TRBV12-5 and TRBJ1-4): DARVTQTPRHKVTEMGQEVTMRCQPILGHNTVFWYRQTMMQGLELLAYFRNRAPLDDSGMPKDRFSAEMPDATLATLKIQPSEPRDSAVYFCASGLQTATNEKLFFGSGTQLSVL.

The J gene is TRBJ2-7, the V gene TRBV7-9; maybe TRBD1 (6 bases). Trimming removed 8 bases from V and 2 bases from J, with 13 bases in between. Germline V CDR1 and CDR2: SEHNR, FQNEAQ (reference sequence). This CDR3 has 13 residues. The CDR3 region has the DNA TGTGCCAGCGGCACCGGGACACCCTACGAGCAGTACTTC. Its translation is CASGTGTPYEQYF.

The sample holds a few counts of this clonotype. The junction differs from germline at one of its ends, possibly a read error. This chain connects TRBV5-1 to TRBJ2-3; TRBD2 matches at 13 bases. CDR1 and CDR2 (germline): SGHRS, YFSETQ. The CDR3 sequence is 16 residues long. The CDR3, as DNA: TGTGCCAGCAGTCCCGGACTAGCGGGGGGCACAGATACGCAGTATTTT. It specifies CASSPGLAGGTDTQYF.

This sequence joins TRBV20-1 and TRBJ2-3; 9 bases align to TRBD2. Trimming took 3 bases from V and 5 from J; bases not matched to a gene: 9. Germline lookup yields CDR1 DFQATT and CDR2 SNEGSKA (reference sequence). The CDR3 runs to 15 residues. The CDR3 sequence is CSARVPSGNQDTQYF. CDR3 nucleotide sequence: TGCAGTGCTAGGGTCCCTAGCGGGAATCAAGATACGCAGTATTTT.

This clonotype was observed a handful of times. The chain uses TRBV18 and TRBJ2-7, with D unresolved. Trimming pared 6 bases from V and 3 bases from J, leaving 12 bases between. CDR3 length equals 13 residues. The germline V gene encodes CDR1 KGHSH and CDR2 LQKENI. In nucleotides, the CDR3 is TGTGCCAGCTCCCTCACCCCCAGCTACGAGCAGTACTTC. Translation gives CASSLTPSYEQYF.

This chain connects TRBV28 to TRBJ2-5, with a possible D match to TRBD2 (6 bases). From germline, CDR1 is MDHEN and CDR2 SYDVKM. Trimming took off 6 bases at V and 0 bases at J, with 11 bases between the two ends. The CDR3 sequence is 14 residues long. The CDR3 here is CASSRDLYQETQYF. The CDR3 nucleotides read TGTGCCAGCAGCCGGGACTTGTACCAAGAGACCCAGTACTTC.

The table lists this clonotype with a few counts. The CDR3 bases are TGTGCCACCAGTGATCCCACAGGGGACCAAGAGACCCAGTACTTC. Translation gives CATSDPTGDQETQYF. This rearrangement joins TRBV24-1 to TRBJ2-5, with 7 bases lining up with TRBD1. Trimming took 3 bases from V and 0 from J; bases not matched to a gene: 3. In germline, CDR1 is KGHDR, CDR2 SFDVKD. This CDR3 has 15 amino acids.

The chain uses TRBV7-2 and TRBJ2-1; D unclear. This CDR3 has 13 amino acids. With 5 bases removed from V and 6 bases from J, the gap between germline ends came to 11 bases. From germline, CDR1 is SGHTA and CDR2 FQGNSA. CDR3: CASSKDPINEQFF. The CDR3 DNA reads TGTGCCAGCAGCAAAGACCCCATCAATGAGCAGTTCTTC.

This chain links TRBV11-2 with TRBJ1-1; 7 bases fit TRBD1. V dropped 3 bases and J dropped 4; count of bases not matched to a gene: 8. Germline V CDR1 and CDR2: SGHAT, FQNNGV. This CDR3 spans 15 amino acids. This CDR3 is CASSFPYRGATEAFF. In DNA form, the CDR3 reads TGTGCCAGCAGCTTCCCTTACAGGGGAGCCACTGAAGCTTTCTTT.

The chain is built from TRBV5-1 and TRBJ2-7, with 10 bases lining up with TRBD2. CDR3 length equals 15 residues. V shed 4 bases, J shed 5 bases, and the junction held 9 bases outside the gene matches. CDR1 and CDR2 (germline): SGHRS, YFSETQ. CDR3 sequence reads: CASSMPLAGIDEQYF. As DNA, the CDR3 is TGCGCCAGCAGCATGCCACTAGCGGGGATAGACGAGCAGTACTTC.

This rearrangement joins TRBV20-1 to TRBJ2-7, with TRBD1 matching 9 bases. In germline, CDR1 is DFQATT, CDR2 SNEGSKA (reference sequence). With V trimmed by 1 base and J by 3 bases, 10 bases remained unmatched. The CDR3 totals 16 residues. CDR3 residues: CSARALRDRVHYEQYF. The CDR3 nucleotides are TGCAGTGCTAGAGCCCTCCGGGACAGGGTCCACTACGAGCAGTACTTC.

The genes are TRBV28 and TRBJ2-5; TRBD2 agrees at 9 bases. CDR1 and CDR2 (germline): MDHEN, SYDVKM. The length of the CDR3 is 17 residues. Unmatched junction bases numbered 10, after V lost 1 base and J lost 4 bases. The CDR3, as DNA: TGTGCCAGCAGTTTATCAAGCGGGAGGTTGAGAATAGAGACCCAGTACTTC. This encodes CASSLSSGRLRIETQYF.

The J gene is TRBJ2-4, the V gene TRBV11-2, with 10 bases aligning to TRBD2. V lost 2 bases to trimming and J lost 0 bases; unmatched junction nucleotides: 22. The CDR3 has 23 residues. CDR1 is SGHAT, CDR2 FQNNGV, per germline. The CDR3 bases are TGTGCCAGCAGCTTAAACGATGGGGGCATGACTAGCGGGTACCTTCTAGCCAAAAACATTCAGTACTTC. It specifies CASSLNDGGMTSGYLLAKNIQYF.

This chain uses TRBV12-3 or TRBV12-4 with TRBJ1-5; TRBD1 is a possible D gene (6 bases). V lost 7 bases and J 2 bases, leaving 15 bases between the germline ends. The CDR3 is 15 residues long. Written as DNA, the CDR3 is TGTGCCAGCACTCCAGGGGTATTTGGCAATCAGCCCCAGCATTTT. Translation gives CASTPGVFGNQPQHF.